This T cell receptor beta chain originates from a study of blood T cell repertoires in COVID-19. In the study overall: Samples taken during acute and convalescent COVID-19 were collected in the United States, Italy and Spain. PBMCs, B-cell-depleted T cells, or T cells were the source of the cDNA or gDNA that made up the material.

Losses at the gene ends were 1 base for V and 7 bases for J; bases not matched to a gene: 8. Germline assignment: CDR1 SEHNR and CDR2 FQNEAQ (reference sequence). CDR3 length equals 15 residues. Under the authors' procedure: Quantification of nucleated cells was approximated via reference gene primer amplification. Profiled with immunoSEQ multiplex PCR; TCRdb holds only in-frame clones, not every one. For V, J and clone size, that table is used; D and trimming come from the DNA. The data contain more than 65,000 clones, about 90% of them singletons. The receptor was isolated from a human donor in a cohort sampled during active COVID-19. The rearrangement joins TRBV7-9 to TRBJ1-2; TRBD1 agrees at 8 bases. The specimen was peripheral blood. The chain's CDR3 is CASSLVPDRASGYTF. The DNA of the CDR3 is TGTGCCAGCAGCTTAGTCCCGGACAGGGCGAGTGGCTACACCTTC. Full variable domain (remainder filled in from reference TRBV7-9 and TRBJ1-2): DTGVSQNPRHKITKRGQNVTFRCDPISEHNRLYWYRQTLGQGPEFLTYFQNEAQLEKSRLLSDRFSAERPKGSFSTLEIQRTEQGDSAMYLCASSLVPDRASGYTFGSGTRLTVV.